These 5 T cell receptor beta chains came from one sample sequenced in a study of shared clonotypes between healthy human individuals. Measured with immunoSEQ multiplex PCR; TCRdb has only the in-frame clones, and not every one. The table has some 380,000 clones, 95% to 97% seen once. The sequencing input was memory CD8+ T cells sorted from blood. As for subset: CD45RO+ cells pooled with CCR7-negative TemRA cells. The receptor set was obtained from a man between 25 and 39 years old in good health.

The chain carries TRBV18 and TRBJ2-7, with 12 positions matching TRBD2. The length of the CDR3 is 15 residues. Germline V gene lookup returns CDR1 KGHSH and CDR2 LQKENI. V lost 6 bases to trimming and J lost 5 bases; unmatched junction nucleotides: 8. This CDR3 reads CASSQGLAGTDEQYF. CDR3 nucleotides: TGTGCCAGCTCGCAGGGACTAGCGGGCACAGACGAGCAGTACTTC.

The rearrangement links TRBV11-2 to TRBJ2-3; weak D call: TRBD2 (5 bases). The germline V and J ends were trimmed by 1 base and 0 bases, with 14 bases remaining between them. Germline values: CDR1 SGHAT, CDR2 FQNNGV. The CDR3 has 17 residues. This CDR3 is CASSLVFLRTSTDTQYF. The CDR3 coding sequence is TGTGCCAGCAGCTTAGTCTTTTTGCGGACTAGCACAGATACGCAGTATTTT. Supplemented by reference TRBV11-2 and TRBJ2-3, the full variable domain reads EAGVAQSPRYKIIEKRQSVAFWCNPISGHATLYWYQQILGQGPKLLIQFQNNGVVDDSQLPKDRFSAERLKGVDSTLKIQPAKLEDSAVYLCASSLVFLRTSTDTQYFGPGTRLTVL.

The chain joins TRBV30 to TRBJ2-7, with a tentative D call TRBD2 (5 bases). Looked up from germline, CDR1 is GTSNPN and CDR2 is SVGIG (reference sequence). This CDR3 region has 14 residues. V was pared by 4 bases and J by 2 bases, with 15 bases between. CDR3 region: CAWKTKRIAYEQYF. CDR3 in DNA: TGTGCCTGGAAAACTAAGCGGATAGCCTACGAGCAGTACTTC.

This chain uses TRBV28 with TRBJ1-5; D perhaps matches TRBD1 (5 bases). Per the germline V gene, CDR1 is MDHEN and CDR2 is SYDVKM. The V end lost 2 bases, the J end lost 0 bases, and 14 bases lay between the germline ends. The CDR3 runs 17 residues. CDR3: CASSLGGIPYSNQPQHF. CDR3 sequence (DNA): TGTGCCAGCAGTTTAGGGGGGATTCCTTATAGCAATCAGCCCCAGCATTTT.

CDR3 residues: CASSKGQGIGGYTF. The CDR3 DNA follows: TGTGCCAGCAGCAAGGGACAGGGGATTGGTGGCTACACCTTC. V is TRBV21-1 and J is TRBJ1-2; the D call TRBD1 from the table was never checked on the DNA. TRBV21-1 is a recognized pseudogene. The length of the CDR3 is 14 residues.